Shown below are 2 T cell receptor beta chains from a single sample sequenced in a study of T cell repertoires in cytomegalovirus infection. MiXCR, run by TCRdb on the reads, gives a single entry per CDR3 protein. Of roughly 600,000 distinct CDR3 sequences listed, 20% to 25% are singletons. The source material was CD8+ T cells from PBMCs. These receptors were obtained from a human donor in good health (CMV status not recorded). Some clones in this sample may be carry-over from other donors' samples.

The rearrangement links TRBV9 to TRBJ2-3, with D perhaps TRBD1 (5 bases). Trimming cost V 4 bases and J 3 bases, with 15 bases left between them. The CDR3 is 15 residues long. The germline V gene has CDR1 SGDLS and CDR2 YYNGEE. CDR3 sequence (DNA): TGTGCCAGCAGCCCCGCAGGGAAGTGGACAGATACGCAGTATTTT. Translating it yields CASSPAGKWTDTQYF.

The chain combines TRBV29-1 with TRBJ2-7, with TRBD2 matching 9 bases. This CDR3 spans 13 amino acids. Germline CDR1 reads SQVTM; CDR2 reads ANQGSEA. Unmatched junction bases numbered 8, after V lost 7 bases and J lost 4 bases. DNA of the CDR3: TGCAGCGCCCAAAAAGGACTAGCGTACGAGCAGTACTTC. Translating it yields CSAQKGLAYEQYF.